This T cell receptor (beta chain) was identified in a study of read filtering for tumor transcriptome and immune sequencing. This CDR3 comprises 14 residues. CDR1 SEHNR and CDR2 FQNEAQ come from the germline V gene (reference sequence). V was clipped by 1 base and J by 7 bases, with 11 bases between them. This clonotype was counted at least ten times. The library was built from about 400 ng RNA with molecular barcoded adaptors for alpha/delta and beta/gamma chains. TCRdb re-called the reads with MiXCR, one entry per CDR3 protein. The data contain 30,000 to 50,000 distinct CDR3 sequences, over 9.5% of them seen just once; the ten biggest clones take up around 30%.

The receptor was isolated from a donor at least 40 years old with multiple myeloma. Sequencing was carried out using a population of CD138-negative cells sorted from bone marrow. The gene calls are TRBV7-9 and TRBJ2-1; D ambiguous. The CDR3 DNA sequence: TGTGCCAGCAGCTTAGACGGGTCCCTGAATGAGCAGTTCTTC. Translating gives CASSLDGSLNEQFF. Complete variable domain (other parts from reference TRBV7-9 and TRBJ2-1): DTGVSQNPRHKITKRGQNVTFRCDPISEHNRLYWYRQTLGQGPEFLTYFQNEAQLEKSRLLSDRFSAERPKGSFSTLEIQRTEQGDSAMYLCASSLDGSLNEQFFGPGTRLTVL.